This T cell receptor beta chain was identified in a study of control samples from healthy donors and cancer patients. Only in-frame clones appear in the TCRdb table, and some are missing; sequencing was by immunoSEQ multiplex PCR. The sample has 130,000 or so clones, around 94% seen once. CDR1 SGHRS and CDR2 YFSETQ come from the germline V gene. V lost 0 bases, J lost 1 base, and 11 bases lay in between. The CDR3 length is 17 residues. Sequenced: PBMCs. This receptor was taken from a man in his 60s with colorectal cancer. The gene calls are TRBV5-1 and TRBJ2-6, with TRBD1 as a possible D gene (5 bases). The CDR3 region is CASSLAKTDSGANVLTF. DNA of the CDR3: TGCGCCAGCAGCTTGGCTAAGACAGATTCTGGGGCCAACGTCCTGACTTTC.